The rows below give T cell receptor beta chains drawn from one sample of a study of blood T cell repertoires in COVID-19. Clones were sequenced by immunoSEQ multiplex PCR, and TCRdb holds only the in-frame ones, with some missing. Among 90,000 to 120,000 clones listed, just over 85% were seen once. Sample: peripheral blood. These receptor sequences come from a human donor in a cohort sampled during active COVID-19. Each CDR3 is given with its conserved first and last residue. The order of the fields is J gene, V gene, CDR3 protein.

TRBJ2-7,TRBV9,CASSPRDRVYEQYF
TRBJ2-7,TRBV2,CASSEPGDPLGEQYF
TRBJ2-1,TRBV9,CASSVASGGNNEQFF
TRBJ2-5,TRBV7-6,CASSTPGSQETQYF
TRBJ1-4,TRBV19,CASSIGQGARLGEKLFF
TRBJ2-3,TRBV19,CASSSGQGAADTQYF
TRBJ1-2,TRBV5-6,CASSAEQGFRGYTF
TRBJ2-5,TRBV7-7,CASSWTSGGAETQYF
TRBJ2-2,TRBV18,CASSPLDRGGSTGELFF
TRBJ2-7,TRBV29-1,CSVEAHSGTGEQYF
TRBJ1-4,TRBV7-9,CASSDSGTGMMAGEKLFF
TRBJ2-7,TRBV27,CASSYSAGQGFPYEQYF
TRBJ2-1,TRBV6-1,CASSARVGGVNPYNEQFF
TRBJ2-1,TRBV6-5,CASSIGTSGYNEQFF
TRBJ2-3,TRBV30,CAWTGTAPDTQYF
TRBJ1-1,TRBV6-5,CASTRQGGAEAFF
TRBJ2-1,TRBV15,CATSTGDSLSPIDEQFF
TRBJ1-2,TRBV12-3/TRBV12-4,CASSWDRNYGYTF
TRBJ2-3,TRBV7-7,CASSPRGTDTDTQYF
TRBJ2-3,TRBV6-6,CASSLQEPDTQYF
TRBJ1-3,TRBV9,CASTPGGPGNTIYF
TRBJ2-1,TRBV20-1,CSASPYNEQFF
TRBJ1-6,TRBV6-5,CASSYSGGDNSPLHF
TRBJ2-1,TRBV27,CASSSLSGRYYEQFF
TRBJ2-5,TRBV9,CASSDSGGVRETQYF
TRBJ1-2,TRBV21-1,CAKPWGVPYGYTF
TRBJ2-5,TRBV4-1,CASSQPPGRGGYSETQYF
TRBJ1-4,TRBV7-3,CASSLTGLFNEKLFF
TRBJ1-1,TRBV19,CASSRHRDRDPEAFF
TRBJ2-5,TRBV19,CATAGGLQETQYF
TRBJ2-5,TRBV4-2,CASSQWRGGGARETQYF
TRBJ2-5,TRBV3-1/TRBV3-2,CASRTSRYQETQYF
TRBJ2-1,TRBV5-4,CASQQPGGVSSYNEQFF
TRBJ2-1,TRBV7-3,CASSLTSGSYEQFF
TRBJ2-3,TRBV5-1,CASTGTSGSTDTQYF
TRBJ2-7,TRBV7-9,CASSSSGTDYEQYF
TRBJ2-5,TRBV29-1,CSVESGRASEETQYF
TRBJ1-2,TRBV5-5,CASSRDRDGYTF
TRBJ2-7,TRBV12-3/TRBV12-4,CASSFDATYEQYF
TRBJ2-2,TRBV7-3,CASSRWTGLNTGELFF
TRBJ2-7,TRBV5-1,CASSWGWGGAEQYF
TRBJ1-6,TRBV3-1/TRBV3-2,CASSLGQGKSPLHF
TRBJ2-7,TRBV11-2,CASSAAGFSYEQYF
TRBJ2-5,TRBV5-1,CASSLNSGGGETQYF
TRBJ2-7,TRBV7-2,CASSSRTGGANEQYF
TRBJ2-3,TRBV4-1,CASSQDPGGPDTQYF
TRBJ2-3,TRBV30,CAWSRRGGGTDTQYF
TRBJ2-3,TRBV9,CASSVSGTAFTDTQYF
TRBJ2-7,TRBV2,CASSESRLAAYEQYF
TRBJ2-7,TRBV7-9,CASSPLDSLVAYEQYF
TRBJ2-1,TRBV5-1,CASSSGQGGINEQFF
TRBJ1-5,TRBV24-1,CATRSQGAESGGNQPQHF
TRBJ2-3,TRBV3-1/TRBV3-2,CASSQGGVDTQYF
TRBJ2-7,TRBV4-1,CASSQTGTSGSYEQYF
TRBJ1-5,TRBV6-6,CASSPLPGTGNSNQPQHF